This T cell receptor beta chain came from a study of blood T cells in healthy people across ages. In the study overall: Using template switching, researchers captured about one barcoded beta molecule for each two T cells.

V gave up 8 bases and J gave up 6 bases, with 8 bases separating them. The CDR3 length is 11 residues. The germline gives CDR1 MNHNS, CDR2 SASEGT. In regard to this clonotype: Since a much larger clone is just one base distant, this may be a read error.

PCR was performed a second time for about 7 to 12 cycles using a sample-barcoded 5' primer and a J-beta primer mix. The yield of each sample was at least 3 million CDR3-containing paired-end reads. TCRdb reprocessed the 5' RACE reads via MiXCR and lists one record per CDR3 protein. The sample records 850,000 to 1,000,000 distinct CDR3 sequences, around 49% being singletons. Investigators took around 11 milliliters of peripheral blood from every donor. Per sample, no less than 5 micrograms of total RNA were extracted. The receptor comes from a man between 25 and 39 years old in good health. Sequenced input: blood. The chain uses TRBV6-1 and TRBJ2-1; no clear D. DNA for the CDR3: TGTGCCAGCCATATGCTCAATGAGCAGTTCTTC. Protein sequence: CASHMLNEQFF.